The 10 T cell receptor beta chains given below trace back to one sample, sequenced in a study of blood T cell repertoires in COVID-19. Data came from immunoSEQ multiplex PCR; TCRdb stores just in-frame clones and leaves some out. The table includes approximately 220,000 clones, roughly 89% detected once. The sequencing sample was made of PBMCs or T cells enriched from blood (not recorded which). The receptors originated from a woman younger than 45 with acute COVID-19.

The CDR3 DNA reads TGTGCCAGCAGCTTGAGTAGACAAGAGACCCAGTACTTC. Translated, it gives CASSLSRQETQYF. The chain carries TRBV7-3 and TRBJ2-5; D unclear. Trimming left V 3 bases short and J 2 bases short, with 7 bases between. The CDR3 has 13 residues. Looked up from germline, CDR1 is SGHTA and CDR2 is FQGTGA.

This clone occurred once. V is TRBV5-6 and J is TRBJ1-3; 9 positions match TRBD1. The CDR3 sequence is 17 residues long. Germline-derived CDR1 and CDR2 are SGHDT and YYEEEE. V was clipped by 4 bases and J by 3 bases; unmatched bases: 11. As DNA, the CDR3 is TGTGCCAGCAGCACCTTCCAACAGGGGGCGTATGGAAACACCATATATTTT. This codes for CASSTFQQGAYGNTIYF.

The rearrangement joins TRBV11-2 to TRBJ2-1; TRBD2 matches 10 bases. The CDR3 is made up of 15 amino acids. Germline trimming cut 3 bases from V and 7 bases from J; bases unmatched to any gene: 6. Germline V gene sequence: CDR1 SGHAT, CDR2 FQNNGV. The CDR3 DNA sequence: TGTGCCAGCAGCTTTCCAGCGGGGGGGCCGAATGAGCAGTTCTTC. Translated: CASSFPAGGPNEQFF.

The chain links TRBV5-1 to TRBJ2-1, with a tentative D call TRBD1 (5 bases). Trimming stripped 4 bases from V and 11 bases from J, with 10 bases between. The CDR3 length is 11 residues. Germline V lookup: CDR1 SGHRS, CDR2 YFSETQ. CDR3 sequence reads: CASSQDKKQFF. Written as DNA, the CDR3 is TGCGCCAGCAGCCAGGACAAAAAGCAGTTCTTC. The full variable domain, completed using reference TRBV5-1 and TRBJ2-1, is KAGVTQTPRYLIKTRGQQVTLSCSPISGHRSVSWYQQTPGQGLQFLFEYFSETQRNKGNFPGRFSGRQFSNSRSEMNVSTLELGDSALYLCASSQDKKQFFGPGTRLTVL.

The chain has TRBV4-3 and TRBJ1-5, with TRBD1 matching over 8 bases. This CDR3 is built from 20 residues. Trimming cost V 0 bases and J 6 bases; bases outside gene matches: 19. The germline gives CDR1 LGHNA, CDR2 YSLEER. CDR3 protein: CASSQDRGGGRGHEGQPQHF. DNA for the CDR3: TGCGCCAGCAGCCAAGATCGGGGAGGTGGCAGGGGGCACGAGGGTCAGCCCCAGCATTTT.

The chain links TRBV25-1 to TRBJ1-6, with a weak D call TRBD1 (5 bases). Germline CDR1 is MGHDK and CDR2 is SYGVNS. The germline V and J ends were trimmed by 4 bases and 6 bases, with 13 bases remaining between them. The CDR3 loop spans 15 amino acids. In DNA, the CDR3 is TGTGCCAGCAGTGGGGCGGGAGGGGTTAATTCACCCCTCCACTTT. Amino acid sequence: CASSGAGGVNSPLHF.

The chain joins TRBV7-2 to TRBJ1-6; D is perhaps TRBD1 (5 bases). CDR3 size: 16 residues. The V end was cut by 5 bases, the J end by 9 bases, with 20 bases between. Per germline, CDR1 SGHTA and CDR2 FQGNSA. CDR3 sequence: CASSPRALVGLSPLHF. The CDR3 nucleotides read TGTGCCAGCAGCCCCAGGGCCCTAGTCGGCCTTTCACCCCTCCACTTT. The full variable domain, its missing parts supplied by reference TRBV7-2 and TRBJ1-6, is GAGVSQSPSNKVTEKGKDVELRCDPISGHTALYWYRQSLGQGLEFLIYFQGNSAPDKSGLPSDRFSAERTGGSVSTLTIQRTQQEDSAVYLCASSPRALVGLSPLHFGNGTRLTVT.

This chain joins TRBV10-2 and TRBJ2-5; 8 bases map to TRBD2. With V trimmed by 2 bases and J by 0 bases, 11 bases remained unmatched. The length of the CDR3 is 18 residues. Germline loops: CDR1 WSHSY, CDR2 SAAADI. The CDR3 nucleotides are TGCGCCAGCAGTGAGGCCGGGGTAGCGGGGACTGACCAAGAGACCCAGTACTTC. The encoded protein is CASSEAGVAGTDQETQYF.

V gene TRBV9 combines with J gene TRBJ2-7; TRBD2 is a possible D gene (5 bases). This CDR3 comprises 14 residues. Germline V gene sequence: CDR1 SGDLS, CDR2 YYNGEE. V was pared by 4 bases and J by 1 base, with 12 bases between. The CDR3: CASSPRGSSYEQYF. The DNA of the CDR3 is TGTGCCAGCAGCCCCCGGGGAAGTTCCTACGAGCAGTACTTC.

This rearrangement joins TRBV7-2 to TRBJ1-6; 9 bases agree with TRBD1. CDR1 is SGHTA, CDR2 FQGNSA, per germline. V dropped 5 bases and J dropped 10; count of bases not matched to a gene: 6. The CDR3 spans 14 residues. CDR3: CASSGGQGRSPLHF. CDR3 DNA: TGTGCCAGCAGCGGGGGACAGGGTCGGTCACCCCTCCACTTT.